Each of the 21 T cell receptor beta chains below was sequenced from the same sample in a study of shared clonotypes between healthy human individuals. This table comes from immunoSEQ multiplex PCR, and its TCRdb copy is limited to in-frame clones, with some not included. The sample carries 800,000 or so clones, approximately 96% recorded once. Naive-designated CD8 cells lacked CD45RO, were positively enriched for CCR7, and omitted terminally differentiated effector memory CD45RA+ cells. The sample comprised naive CD8+ T cells sorted from blood. Receptors originate from a man aged 25-45 years in good health.

This clone has only one observation. The genes are TRBV4-1 and TRBJ2-1; 12 positions match TRBD2. The trim removed 1 base at V and 13 bases at J, leaving 2 bases unmatched. The germline gives CDR1 MGHRA, CDR2 YSYEKL. The CDR3 is 13 residues long. CDR3 residues: CASSQGLAGDQFF. CDR3 in DNA: TGCGCCAGCAGCCAAGGACTAGCGGGGGACCAGTTCTTC.

The rearrangement uses TRBV27 and TRBJ1-1, with a possible D match to TRBD1 (6 bases). V was pared by 2 bases and J by 4 bases, with 11 bases between. This CDR3 has 14 residues. The germline CDR1 and CDR2 sequences are MNHEY and SMNVEV (reference sequence). The CDR3, as DNA: TGTGCCAGCAGTTTAACAGGGTCCAGCACTGAAGCTTTCTTT. Residues: CASSLTGSSTEAFF.

The genes are TRBV5-1 and TRBJ2-3; 7 bases agree with TRBD2. V gave up 4 bases and J gave up 2 bases; unmatched junction bases: 10. The germline CDR1 and CDR2 sequences are SGHRS and YFSETQ. The CDR3 loop spans 16 amino acids. The CDR3 reads CASSTGLKGPTDTQYF. The CDR3 DNA reads as TGCGCCAGCAGCACGGGACTAAAAGGACCCACAGATACGCAGTATTTT.

The chain combines TRBV19 with TRBJ1-2, with D perhaps TRBD1 (5 bases). The CDR3 runs to 14 residues. The V and J ends lost 3 bases and 6 bases respectively, with 14 bases between them. From germline, CDR1 is LNHDA and CDR2 SQIVND (reference sequence). This CDR3 is CASSIPKGIHGYTF. For the CDR3, the DNA is TGTGCCAGTAGTATCCCCAAGGGGATTCATGGCTACACCTTC.

The gene calls are TRBV7-9 and TRBJ2-3, with D hard to call. The CDR3 totals 12 residues. The V end was cut by 8 bases, the J end by 6 bases, with 12 bases between. Looked up from germline, CDR1 is SEHNR and CDR2 is FQNEAQ (reference sequence). The CDR3 reads CASGSSGDTQYF. The CDR3 DNA follows: TGTGCCAGCGGATCATCCGGGGATACGCAGTATTTT. The entire variable domain, with the rest obtained from reference TRBV7-9 and TRBJ2-3, is as follows: DTGVSQNPRHKITKRGQNVTFRCDPISEHNRLYWYRQTLGQGPEFLTYFQNEAQLEKSRLLSDRFSAERPKGSFSTLEIQRTEQGDSAMYLCASGSSGDTQYFGPGTRLTVL.

The chain uses TRBV7-2 and TRBJ2-7; D is undetermined. Trimming cost V 5 bases and J 0 bases, with 5 bases left between them. The CDR3 extends over 12 amino acids. CDR1 is SGHTA and CDR2 is FQGNSA in the germline V gene. Here the CDR3 reads CASSLISYEQYF. The CDR3 DNA follows: TGTGCCAGCAGCCTCATCTCCTACGAGCAGTACTTC. Full variable domain (rest looked up from reference TRBV7-2 and TRBJ2-7): GAGVSQSPSNKVTEKGKDVELRCDPISGHTALYWYRQSLGQGLEFLIYFQGNSAPDKSGLPSDRFSAERTGGSVSTLTIQRTQQEDSAVYLCASSLISYEQYFGPGTRLTVT.

This chain joins TRBV27 and TRBJ2-5; D is unresolved. Between the trimmed V and J ends, which lost 5 bases and 0 bases, there was a span of 10 bases. Germline loops: CDR1 MNHEY, CDR2 SMNVEV (reference sequence). The CDR3 consists of 14 residues. CDR3 amino acids: CASSPDMNQETQYF. The CDR3 bases are TGTGCCAGCAGTCCAGACATGAACCAAGAGACCCAGTACTTC.

This rearrangement joins TRBV15 to TRBJ1-2; possible D gene TRBD1, 5 bases. CDR1 LNHNV and CDR2 YYDKDF come from the germline V gene (reference sequence). The CDR3 has 16 residues. V lost 5 bases, J lost 5 bases, and 21 bases lay in between. The chain's CDR3 is CATSLRGRGIGYGYTF. CDR3 DNA: TGTGCCACCAGCCTAAGAGGTCGGGGGATAGGATATGGCTACACCTTC.

V and J are TRBV10-3 and TRBJ2-3, with D possibly matching TRBD2 (5 bases). The germline CDR1 and CDR2 sequences are ENHRY and SYGVKD. Trimming took 2 bases from V and 5 from J, leaving 17 bases between them. The CDR3 contains 16 residues. CDR3 DNA sequence: TGTGCCATCAGTGAGAACCGGGAAAATAACAGAGATACGCAGTATTTT. Protein product: CAISENRENNRDTQYF.

This rearrangement joins TRBV10-2 to TRBJ1-1; D may be TRBD1 (6 bases). In germline, CDR1 is WSHSY, CDR2 SAAADI. The CDR3 covers 13 residues. Trimming took 3 bases from V and 4 from J, leaving 9 bases between them. CDR3 sequence reads: CASSEGGGTEAFF. The CDR3 DNA follows: TGCGCCAGCAGTGAAGGAGGGGGCACTGAAGCTTTCTTT.

V usage is TRBV28 and J usage is TRBJ1-1, with D maybe TRBD1 (6 bases). This CDR3 comprises 14 residues. From germline, CDR1 is MDHEN and CDR2 SYDVKM. V was pared by 6 bases and J by 3 bases, with 14 bases between. The CDR3 protein is CASSPPPGDTEAFF. In nucleotides, the CDR3 is TGTGCCAGCAGCCCGCCTCCAGGGGACACTGAAGCTTTCTTT.

This rearrangement joins TRBV18 to TRBJ2-7; no reliable D call. CDR3 length equals 20 residues. The germline V and J ends were trimmed by 3 bases and 7 bases, with 34 bases remaining between them. From germline, CDR1 is KGHSH and CDR2 LQKENI. The CDR3 is CASSPLSTNKVDRPDWEQYF. CDR3 bases: TGTGCCAGCTCACCGCTGTCCACAAACAAAGTGGACCGACCTGACTGGGAGCAGTACTTC. Full variable domain (rest looked up from reference TRBV18 and TRBJ2-7): NAGVMQNPRHLVRRRGQEARLRCSPMKGHSHVYWYRQLPEEGLKFMVYLQKENIIDESGMPKERFSAEFPKEGPSILRIQQVVRGDSAAYFCASSPLSTNKVDRPDWEQYFGPGTRLTVT.

As for this clone: The same CDR3 is also encoded by other DNA sequences in this sample. This chain links TRBV11-2 with TRBJ2-7; a weak D match, TRBD1 (6 bases). The germline gives CDR1 SGHAT, CDR2 FQNNGV. This CDR3 has 13 amino acids. V was shortened by 5 bases and J by 4 bases, with 12 bases between the two germline ends. Here the CDR3 DNA reads TGTGCCAGCAGCCTCGGGACACTGTACGAGCAGTACTTC. Its protein is CASSLGTLYEQYF.

The rearrangement uses TRBV5-1 and TRBJ2-7, with 10 bases lining up with TRBD2. Unmatched junction bases numbered 3, after V lost 2 bases and J lost 4 bases. The CDR3 has 14 residues. Germline CDR1 SGHRS, CDR2 YFSETQ. The CDR3 loop reads CASSLGTSDYEQYF. The CDR3 DNA reads as TGCGCCAGCAGCTTAGGGACTAGCGATTACGAGCAGTACTTC.

The chain has TRBV21-1 and TRBJ2-7; the tabulated D call, TRBD2, remains unverified against the DNA. TRBV21-1 is recorded as a pseudogene. The CDR3 has 13 amino acids. CDR3 loop: CARKPGSGYEQYF. The CDR3, as DNA: TGTGCCAGAAAACCTGGTAGCGGCTACGAGCAGTACTTC.

This chain connects TRBV7-9 to TRBJ2-1, with 9 positions matching TRBD2. Germline V gene sequence: CDR1 SEHNR, CDR2 FQNEAQ (reference sequence). The CDR3 spans 17 residues. V was pared by 0 bases and J by 5 bases, with 8 bases of the junction left unmatched. Here the CDR3 reads CASSLASGSRGDNEQFF. DNA of the CDR3: TGTGCCAGCAGCTTAGCTAGCGGGAGCAGGGGAGACAATGAGCAGTTCTTC.

The chain combines TRBV6-5 with TRBJ2-1; TRBD1 aligns across 10 bases. Germline CDR1 is MNHEY and CDR2 is SVGAGI. V lost 8 bases to trimming and J lost 5 bases; unmatched junction nucleotides: 6. This CDR3 region has 14 residues. CDR3 sequence (DNA): TGTGCCAGCCGAAGACAGGGGGCGAACAATGAGCAGTTCTTC. Protein sequence: CASRRQGANNEQFF.

Note on this clone: Other DNA sequences in this specimen translate into the identical CDR3. The CDR3, as DNA: TGTGCCAGCAGCTTAGACGAGACCCAGTACTTC. Protein sequence: CASSLDETQYF. This sequence joins TRBV11-2 and TRBJ2-5, with D uncertain. Trimming stripped 0 bases from V and 5 bases from J, with 1 base between. The germline V gene has CDR1 SGHAT and CDR2 FQNNGV. This CDR3 has 11 amino acids.

The chain combines TRBV4-1 with TRBJ1-2; TRBD1 matches at 10 bases. V shed 2 bases and J 10 bases; nucleotides not matched to a gene: 7. CDR3 length: 14 amino acids. Per the germline V gene, CDR1 is MGHRA and CDR2 is YSYEKL. The CDR3 DNA is TGCGCCAGCAGCCAAATCGGGACAGGGGTGGACTACACCTTC. Protein sequence: CASSQIGTGVDYTF.

This rearrangement joins TRBV19 to TRBJ2-1; 8 nucleotides line up with TRBD2. The V gene end was trimmed by 0 bases and the J gene end by 4 bases; junction bases not matched to a gene: 2. The length of the CDR3 is 15 residues. Germline CDR1 LNHDA, CDR2 SQIVND (reference sequence). CDR3 DNA sequence: TGTGCCAGTAGTATAGAGGCTAGCGGGTACAATGAGCAGTTCTTC. It codes for CASSIEASGYNEQFF.

The V gene is TRBV4-1, the J gene TRBJ2-1, with TRBD2 identical over 14 bases. The CDR3 consists of 15 residues. CDR1 is MGHRA, CDR2 YSYEKL, per germline. Unmatched junction bases numbered 2, after V lost 3 bases and J lost 7 bases. The CDR3 nucleotides read TGCGCCAGCAGCCATTGGACTAGCGGGGGGAATGAGCAGTTCTTC. Translating it yields CASSHWTSGGNEQFF.